The 9 T cell receptor beta chains reported below all come from one sample, sequenced in a study of blood T cell repertoires in COVID-19. Assay: immunoSEQ multiplex PCR; the TCRdb copy retains only in-frame clones and omits some. Among 200,000 to 250,000 clones, approximately 78% were seen once, and the ten largest hold 8% to 10%. Sequenced input: peripheral blood. The receptors originated from a woman aged 80 or over with COVID-19, enrolled during active disease.

The DNA of the CDR3 is TGTGCCAGTAGTCGACTAGCGGGGGCGACGAACACCGGGGAGCTGTTTTTT. Translation gives CASSRLAGATNTGELFF. The J gene is TRBJ2-2, the V gene TRBV19, with TRBD2 identical over 12 bases. From germline, CDR1 is LNHDA and CDR2 SQIVND (reference sequence). The CDR3 contains 17 residues. V was pared by 5 bases and J by 0 bases, with 4 bases of the junction left unmatched.

The chain is built from TRBV2 and TRBJ1-3; the match to TRBD1 covers 9 bases. Germline values: CDR1 SNHLY, CDR2 FYNNEI. The CDR3 contains 14 residues. With V trimmed by 4 bases and J by 2 bases, 0 bases remained unmatched. For the CDR3, the DNA is TGTGCCAGCAGTGGACAGGGGGCTGGAAACACCATATATTTT. Its protein is CASSGQGAGNTIYF.

Here the CDR3 reads CASSLAGGAEKLFF. As DNA, the CDR3 is TGTGCCAGCAGTTTAGCAGGGGGCGCGGAAAAACTGTTTTTT. V usage is TRBV28 and J usage is TRBJ1-4, with 8 positions matching TRBD1. This CDR3 is 14 amino acids long. Germline V gene data show CDR1 as MDHEN and CDR2 as SYDVKM. V lost 2 bases to trimming and J lost 8 bases; unmatched junction nucleotides: 4.

The chain links TRBV4-1 to TRBJ1-6; D is perhaps TRBD1 (5 bases). Germline V gene data show CDR1 as MGHRA and CDR2 as YSYEKL. V lost 3 bases to trimming and J lost 0 bases, with 15 bases between them. The CDR3 runs to 18 residues. The DNA for the CDR3 is TGCGCCAGCAGCCAGGGGCACTTCACGAGCTCCTATAATTCACCCCTCCACTTT. It encodes CASSQGHFTSSYNSPLHF.

About this clone: An end of the junction differs from the germline gene, which may be a read error. The V gene is TRBV7-9, the J gene TRBJ2-1; 8 nucleotides match TRBD2. The CDR3 spans 15 residues. Germline assignment: CDR1 SEHNR and CDR2 FQNEAQ (reference sequence). Here the CDR3 reads CASSRGGPSHNEQFF. In DNA form, the CDR3 reads TGTGCCAGCAGCCGCGGGGGGCCCTCCCACAATGAGCAGTTCTTC.

The gene calls are TRBV18 and TRBJ1-1; D is possibly TRBD1 (6 bases). Germline V gene data show CDR1 as KGHSH and CDR2 as LQKENI. V was trimmed by 4 bases and J by 5 bases, leaving 14 bases between them. The CDR3 spans 14 residues. The CDR3, as DNA: TGTGCCAGCTCACACCGGGACATTGGGACTGAAGCTTTCTTT. Its protein product is CASSHRDIGTEAFF.

The chain uses TRBV2 and TRBJ1-2, with 8 bases that match TRBD1. Germline V gene lookup returns CDR1 SNHLY and CDR2 FYNNEI. V lost 3 bases and J lost 7; bases outside the gene matches: 10. CDR3 length equals 15 residues. CDR3 sequence (DNA): TGTGCCAGCAGTGAGACCCGGACAGGGACCGGTGGCTACACCTTC. Its translation: CASSETRTGTGGYTF. Supplemented by reference TRBV2 and TRBJ1-2, the full variable domain reads EPEVTQTPSHQVTQMGQEVILRCVPISNHLYFYWYRQILGQKVEFLVSFYNNEISEKSEIFDDQFSVERPDGSNFTLKIRSTKLEDSAMYFCASSETRTGTGGYTFGSGTRLTVV.

The chain joins TRBV25-1 to TRBJ1-1; weak D call: TRBD1 (6 bases). CDR3 length: 15 amino acids. The V and J ends lost 2 bases and 4 bases respectively, with 14 bases between them. The germline V gene has CDR1 MGHDK and CDR2 SYGVNS. The CDR3 DNA sequence: TGTGCCAGCAGTGAACGAGGGGGAGTGTTCACTGAAGCTTTCTTT. Translated: CASSERGGVFTEAFF.

The V call is TRBV11-2, the J call TRBJ2-1, with 7 bases that match TRBD1. The germline gives CDR1 SGHAT, CDR2 FQNNGV. The CDR3 is 15 amino acids. With V trimmed by 5 bases and J by 4 bases, 8 bases remained unmatched. CDR3 loop: CASSVRGQKYNEQFF. The DNA of the CDR3 is TGTGCCAGCAGCGTTAGGGGACAGAAATACAATGAGCAGTTCTTC.